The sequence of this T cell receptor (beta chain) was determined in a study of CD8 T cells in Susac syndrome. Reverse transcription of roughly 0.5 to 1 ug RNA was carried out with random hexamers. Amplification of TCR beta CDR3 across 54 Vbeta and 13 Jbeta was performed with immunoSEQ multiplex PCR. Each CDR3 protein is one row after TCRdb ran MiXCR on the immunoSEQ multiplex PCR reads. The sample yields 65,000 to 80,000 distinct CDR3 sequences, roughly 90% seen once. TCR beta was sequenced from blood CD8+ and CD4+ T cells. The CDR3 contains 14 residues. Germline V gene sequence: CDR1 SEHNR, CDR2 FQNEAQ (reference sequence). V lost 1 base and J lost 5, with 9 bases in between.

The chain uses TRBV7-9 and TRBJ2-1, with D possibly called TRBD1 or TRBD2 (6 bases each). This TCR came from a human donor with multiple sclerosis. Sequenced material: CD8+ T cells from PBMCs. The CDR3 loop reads CASSLGGTHNEQFF. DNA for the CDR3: TGTGCCAGCAGCTTAGGCGGGACACACAATGAGCAGTTCTTC.